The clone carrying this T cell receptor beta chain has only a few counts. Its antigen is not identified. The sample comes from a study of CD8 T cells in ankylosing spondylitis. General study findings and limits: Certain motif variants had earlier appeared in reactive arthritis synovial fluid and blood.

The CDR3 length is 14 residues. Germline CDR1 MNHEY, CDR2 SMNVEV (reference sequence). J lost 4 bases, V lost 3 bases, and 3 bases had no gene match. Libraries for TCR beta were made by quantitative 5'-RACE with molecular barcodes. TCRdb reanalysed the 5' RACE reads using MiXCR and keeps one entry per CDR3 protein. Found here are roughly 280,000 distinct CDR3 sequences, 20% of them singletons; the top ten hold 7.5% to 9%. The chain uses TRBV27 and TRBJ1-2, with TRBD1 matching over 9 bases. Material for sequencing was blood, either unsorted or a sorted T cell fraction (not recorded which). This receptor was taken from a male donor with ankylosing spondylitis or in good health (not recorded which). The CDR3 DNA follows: TGTGCCAGCAGTTTCGGGACAGGGACCTATGGCTACACCTTC. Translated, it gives CASSFGTGTYGYTF.